Following are 25 T cell receptor beta chains from one sample sequenced in a study of cytotoxic CD8 clonotypes in ibrutinib-treated CLL. Data came from immunoSEQ multiplex PCR; TCRdb stores just in-frame clones and leaves some out. This table holds some 140,000 clones, 79% found once. The source was PBMCs, collected after 12 months of ibrutinib treatment. The receptors were sampled from a human donor with chronic lymphocytic leukemia.

The genes are TRBV28 and TRBJ2-7; 10 bases align to TRBD1. The CDR3 runs to 14 residues. Germline V lookup: CDR1 MDHEN, CDR2 SYDVKM. Losses at the gene ends were 6 bases for V and 2 bases for J; bases not matched to a gene: 4. CDR3 DNA sequence: TGTGCCAGCAGAACGGGGACAGGGGCCTACGAGCAGTACTTC. This translates into CASRTGTGAYEQYF.

The chain couples TRBV30 to TRBJ1-3; weak D call: TRBD1 (6 bases). The germline V gene encodes CDR1 GTSNPN and CDR2 SVGIG (reference sequence). Trimming cost V 5 bases and J 4 bases, with 15 bases left between them. The CDR3 consists of 14 residues. Written as DNA, the CDR3 is TGTGCCTGGTCCCCGGGGGGGGCGGGAAACACCATATATTTT. Its translation is CAWSPGGAGNTIYF.

In the case of this clone: This CDR3 is also generated by other DNA sequences in the sample. This chain links TRBV10-3 with TRBJ1-5; D remains unclear. Trimming stripped 6 bases from V and 1 base from J, with 13 bases between. There are 15 residues in the CDR3. Germline assignment: CDR1 ENHRY and CDR2 SYGVKD. CDR3 sequence reads: CAISHTEGSNQPQHF. The CDR3 nucleotides read TGTGCCATCAGCCACACAGAAGGGAGCAATCAGCCCCAGCATTTT.

V and J are TRBV10-3 and TRBJ2-2; 8 bases are a match to TRBD2. This CDR3 comprises 15 residues. The germline V gene has CDR1 ENHRY and CDR2 SYGVKD. V dropped 6 bases and J dropped 5; count of bases not matched to a gene: 8. The CDR3 DNA sequence: TGTGCCATCAGGGGACTAGGGGAAGTAACCGGGGAGCTGTTTTTT. This gives the protein CAIRGLGEVTGELFF.

The rearrangement links TRBV7-2 to TRBJ2-1, with a possible D match to TRBD1 (5 bases). The CDR3 length is 14 residues. V lost 2 bases and J lost 9, with 14 bases in between. The germline V gene encodes CDR1 SGHTA and CDR2 FQGNSA. The CDR3 loop is CASSLNSGQGEQFF. The CDR3 DNA reads as TGTGCCAGCAGCTTAAATTCAGGGCAGGGTGAGCAGTTCTTC.

The chain joins TRBV7-8 to TRBJ2-7, with D uncertain. With 1 base removed from V and 2 bases from J, the gap between germline ends came to 9 bases. CDR3 length: 14 amino acids. Looked up from germline, CDR1 is SGHVS and CDR2 is FQNEAQ. Here the CDR3 reads CASSLGSGTYEQYF. The CDR3 DNA reads TGTGCCAGCAGCTTAGGGTCAGGAACCTACGAGCAGTACTTC.

This clone was recorded only once. The V call is TRBV28, the J call TRBJ1-1; maybe TRBD1 (5 bases). V was cut by 6 bases and J by 10 bases, with 21 bases left in between. The CDR3 is 14 residues long. Germline V gives CDR1 MDHEN, CDR2 SYDVKM. CDR3 in amino acids: CASRMGPRLSRAFF. CDR3 DNA sequence: TGTGCCAGCAGAATGGGACCCCGTCTTTCCCGAGCTTTCTTT. Looking up the rest from reference TRBV28 and TRBJ1-1 gives the full variable domain: DVKVTQSSRYLVKRTGEKVFLECVQDMDHENMFWYRQDPGLGLRLIYFSYDVKMKEKGDIPEGYSVSREKKERFSLILESASTNQTSMYLCASRMGPRLSRAFFGQGTRLTVV.

The chain recombines TRBV27 with TRBJ2-3, with 7 bases identical to TRBD2. Trimming at V came to 4 bases and at J to 3 bases, leaving 10 bases not matched to a gene. The CDR3 covers 16 residues. CDR1 is MNHEY, CDR2 SMNVEV, per germline (reference sequence). The CDR3 nucleotides read TGTGCCAGCAGTTCCCTCCGGGAGGCTAGAACAGATACGCAGTATTTT. This sequence encodes CASSSLREARTDTQYF.

The chain carries TRBV23-1 and TRBJ1-3, with 7 bases lining up with TRBD1. TRBV23-1 is an ORF for which the function is uncertain. The CDR3 contains 16 residues. Germline trimming cut 8 bases from V and 0 bases from J; bases unmatched to any gene: 10. CDR3 in DNA: TGCGCCAGCCGCGGGGACAGATCCTCCTCTGGAAACACCATATATTTT. Translating it yields CASRGDRSSSGNTIYF.

The CDR3 spells CASRTALSLFAQYF. CDR3 DNA sequence: TGCGCCAGCAGAACGGCCCTATCGCTCTTTGCGCAGTACTTC. The chain carries TRBV10-2 and TRBJ2-7; no clear D. Trimming removed 6 bases at V and 9 bases at J, with 21 bases between. This CDR3 comprises 14 residues. Germline CDR1 and CDR2: WSHSY and SAAADI.

This clone appeared a single time. The V call is TRBV7-9, the J call TRBJ2-1; D is perhaps TRBD1 (5 bases). Germline-derived CDR1 and CDR2 are SEHNR and FQNEAQ (reference sequence). The CDR3 has 13 amino acids. Trimming removed 7 bases at V and 8 bases at J, with 15 bases between. CDR3 sequence: CASIRTPLDEQFF. CDR3 in DNA: TGTGCCAGCATCCGGACACCCTTAGATGAGCAGTTCTTC.

The V and J genes are TRBV5-8 and TRBJ2-2; 11 nucleotides line up with TRBD2. The CDR3 extends over 16 amino acids. With V trimmed by 6 bases and J by 7 bases, 11 bases remained unmatched. CDR1 and CDR2 (germline): SGHTS, YDEGEE. The DNA for the CDR3 is TGTGCCAGCACAAGAGGTAGCGGGAGGGCATTCGGGGAGCTGTTTTTT. Translated, it gives CASTRGSGRAFGELFF.

The CDR3: CASKGAGGHQETQYF. For the CDR3, the DNA is TGTGCCAGCAAAGGAGCGGGAGGACACCAAGAGACCCAGTACTTC. V is TRBV25-1 and J is TRBJ2-5, with TRBD2 matching 9 bases. Germline assignment: CDR1 MGHDK and CDR2 SYGVNS. Germline trimming cut 7 bases from V and 0 bases from J; bases unmatched to any gene: 6. This CDR3 region has 15 residues.

The CDR3 is CASSYRDNEQYF. The CDR3, as DNA: TGTGCCAGCAGTTACAGGGACAACGAGCAGTACTTC. The V gene is TRBV6-5, the J gene TRBJ2-7, with D perhaps TRBD1 (6 bases). From germline, CDR1 is MNHEY and CDR2 SVGAGI. V was clipped by 2 bases and J by 5 bases, with 7 bases between them. CDR3 length: 12 amino acids.

This clone was observed a handful of times. The chain is built from TRBV7-9 and TRBJ2-1, with D unresolved. CDR1 and CDR2 (germline): SEHNR, FQNEAQ (reference sequence). CDR3 size: 16 residues. V was pared by 5 bases and J by 2 bases, with 16 bases between. The CDR3 region is CASSTRSDQTYNEQFF. CDR3 bases: TGTGCCAGCAGCACGCGATCTGACCAAACCTACAATGAGCAGTTCTTC.

The chain recombines TRBV19 with TRBJ2-7; 11 nucleotides align to TRBD2. With 3 bases clipped from V and 3 bases from J, the junction kept 7 bases outside the gene matches. Germline CDR1 LNHDA, CDR2 SQIVND (reference sequence). This CDR3 region has 16 residues. The chain's CDR3 is CASSMASGRPFYEQYF. CDR3 DNA: TGTGCCAGTAGTATGGCTAGCGGGAGGCCCTTCTACGAGCAGTACTTC.

This CDR3 reads CAISGKKRDSGNTIYF. The CDR3 DNA reads TGTGCCATCAGTGGTAAGAAGCGGGACTCTGGAAACACCATATATTTT. This sequence joins TRBV10-3 and TRBJ1-3; D gene unclear. Germline CDR1 and CDR2: ENHRY and SYGVKD. The V end was cut by 4 bases, the J end by 0 bases, with 13 bases between. CDR3 length: 16 amino acids.

This chain joins TRBV27 and TRBJ1-2, with a weak D call TRBD1 (6 bases). Germline values: CDR1 MNHEY, CDR2 SMNVEV (reference sequence). The CDR3 covers 17 residues. The V gene lost 0 bases and the J gene lost 8 bases, with 22 bases spanning the gap. The CDR3 region has the DNA TGTGCCAGCAGTTTATCATGGGACGATGGGGGGCTTCGGGGCTACACCTTC. Amino acid sequence: CASSLSWDDGGLRGYTF.

V usage is TRBV7-3 and J usage is TRBJ2-1; no definite D call. The CDR3 contains 13 residues. V lost 4 bases and J 8 bases, leaving 12 bases between the germline ends. Per germline, CDR1 SGHTA and CDR2 FQGTGA. The CDR3 protein is CASSYARLDEQFF. CDR3 DNA sequence: TGTGCCAGCAGCTATGCCCGATTAGATGAGCAGTTCTTC.

V usage is TRBV12-5 and J usage is TRBJ2-5, with a tentative D call TRBD1 (6 bases). The CDR3 is 14 amino acids. Germline V gene lookup returns CDR1 LGHNT and CDR2 FRNRAP. The V end lost 4 bases, the J end lost 5 bases, and 14 bases lay between the germline ends. The CDR3 reads CASGSRTRGETQYF. In DNA, the CDR3 is TGTGCTAGTGGTTCCCGGACAAGGGGGGAGACCCAGTACTTC.

V and J are TRBV18 and TRBJ2-7; TRBD1 aligns across 7 bases. With 8 bases clipped from V and 0 bases from J, the junction kept 16 bases outside the gene matches. The CDR3 extends over 17 amino acids. From germline, CDR1 is KGHSH and CDR2 LQKENI. The CDR3 DNA follows: TGTGCCAGCCCGCGAAAAACAGGGGATAATATCTCCTACGAGCAGTACTTC. This translates into CASPRKTGDNISYEQYF.

This rearrangement joins TRBV5-1 to TRBJ2-2; D might be TRBD1 or TRBD2, each matching 5 bases. This CDR3 has 14 amino acids. Germline V gene data show CDR1 as SGHRS and CDR2 as YFSETQ. Between the trimmed V and J ends, which lost 6 bases and 3 bases, there was a span of 12 bases. CDR3 sequence reads: CASTLRGDTGELFF. The CDR3 DNA follows: TGCGCCAGCACCCTCCGGGGCGACACCGGGGAGCTGTTTTTT.

The CDR3 sequence is CASSLSWGTLETQYF. The CDR3 DNA reads TGTGCCAGCAGTTTATCTTGGGGGACTTTAGAGACCCAGTACTTC. The chain employs TRBV27 and TRBJ2-5; possible D gene TRBD2, 6 bases. Trimming left V 0 bases short and J 4 bases short, with 12 bases between. From germline, CDR1 is MNHEY and CDR2 SMNVEV (reference sequence). The CDR3 consists of 15 residues.

The chain employs TRBV11-2 and TRBJ2-3, with 11 bases fitting TRBD2. The CDR3 contains 14 residues. CDR1 is SGHAT, CDR2 FQNNGV, per germline. V was clipped by 5 bases and J by 9 bases; unmatched bases: 7. CDR3 DNA sequence: TGTGCCAGCAGCACCGGGACTAGCGGTTACACGCAGTATTTT. This sequence encodes CASSTGTSGYTQYF.

The J gene is TRBJ2-2, the V gene TRBV7-6; unclear D gene. This CDR3 has 16 amino acids. CDR1 and CDR2 (germline): SGHVS, FNYEAQ. V lost 2 bases to trimming and J lost 1 base, with 11 bases between them. CDR3 region: CASSLLPSGNTGELFF. Here the CDR3 DNA reads TGTGCCAGCAGCTTACTCCCCTCAGGGAACACCGGGGAGCTGTTTTTT. Full variable domain (outside the CDR3, taken from reference TRBV7-6 and TRBJ2-2): GAGVSQSPRYKVTKRGQDVALRCDPISGHVSLYWYRQALGQGPEFLTYFNYEAQQDKSGLPNDRFSAERPEGSISTLTIQRTEQRDSAMYRCASSLLPSGNTGELFFGEGSRLTVL.